One sample yielded the 24 T cell receptor beta chains listed below, sequenced in a study of a mutant IDH1 vaccine in newly diagnosed glioma. Time point specified: week 35, safety follow-up. The vaccine gave 300 ug of a 20-mer mutant IDH1 peptide subcutaneously per dose. Their target antigens are unknown. TCRdb's table, derived via immunoSEQ multiplex PCR, lists solely in-frame clones and lacks some. The table lists more than 40,000 clones, 85% to 90% of them singletons. The sequencing here drew on PBMCs, taken from a glioma patient whose treatment included an IDH1 peptide vaccine. The receptors originated from a woman in her thirties or forties with glioma.

The chain uses TRBV25-1 and TRBJ2-7, with D unresolved. Germline V gene lookup returns CDR1 MGHDK and CDR2 SYGVNS. This CDR3 is built from 14 residues. V lost 4 bases to trimming and J lost 4 bases, with 14 bases between them. The CDR3 spells CASSVPYQNYEQYF. The CDR3 DNA sequence: TGTGCCAGCAGTGTGCCCTACCAGAATTACGAGCAGTACTTC.

This sequence joins TRBV4-1 and TRBJ1-4, with unresolved D. V was clipped by 1 base and J by 8 bases, with 17 bases between them. CDR3 size: 16 residues. CDR1 and CDR2 from the germline V gene are MGHRA and YSYEKL. CDR3 sequence: CASSQAGLTGSEKLFF. CDR3 coding DNA: TGCGCCAGCAGCCAAGCCGGTTTGACGGGATCCGAAAAACTGTTTTTT.

This sequence joins TRBV2 and TRBJ1-2, with 7 bases aligning to TRBD1. CDR3 length: 15 residues. V trimming: 3 bases; J trimming: 5 bases; junction bases outside the gene matches: 9. Germline CDR1 reads SNHLY; CDR2 reads FYNNEI. The CDR3 DNA follows: TGTGCCAGCAGTGACCCCCGACAGGGTTATTATGGCTACACCTTC. It is translated as CASSDPRQGYYGYTF.

The chain uses TRBV18 and TRBJ2-7; possibly TRBD1 or TRBD2 for D (5 bases each). V dropped 5 bases and J dropped 0 bases, with 11 bases sitting between them. CDR3 size: 14 residues. Per germline, CDR1 KGHSH and CDR2 LQKENI. The CDR3: CASSFAGSSYEQYF. As DNA, the CDR3 is TGTGCCAGCTCATTTGCAGGGAGCTCCTACGAGCAGTACTTC.

This clone was found a few times. V usage is TRBV7-9 and J usage is TRBJ1-1; D remains unclear. The germline CDR1 and CDR2 sequences are SEHNR and FQNEAQ (reference sequence). The V and J ends lost 5 bases and 5 bases respectively, with 12 bases between them. This CDR3 contains 13 residues. The chain's CDR3 is CASSLFGGTEAFF. The CDR3 DNA reads TGTGCCAGCAGCCTGTTCGGCGGGACTGAAGCTTTCTTT.

This clone was picked up a small number of times. The chain couples TRBV6-5 to TRBJ2-1, with TRBD2 matching over 8 bases. Trimming took 2 bases from V and 3 from J; bases not matched to a gene: 6. Looked up from germline, CDR1 is MNHEY and CDR2 is SVGAGI. The CDR3 totals 16 residues. The CDR3 DNA is TGTGCCAGCAGTTACGCTTTCACTAGCGGCTACAATGAGCAGTTCTTC. As protein: CASSYAFTSGYNEQFF.

The rearrangement links TRBV5-4 to TRBJ2-1; TRBD1 agrees at 9 bases. CDR3 length: 13 amino acids. Germline V gene lookup returns CDR1 SGHNT and CDR2 YYREEE (reference sequence). J lost 10 bases, V lost 3 bases, and 5 bases had no gene match. The CDR3 DNA follows: TGTGCCAGCAGCTCCGGGACAGGGAACGAGCAGTTCTTC. Its translation is CASSSGTGNEQFF.

J is TRBJ2-1 and V is TRBV7-8, with D possibly matching TRBD1 (6 bases). The CDR3 contains 15 residues. Looked up from germline, CDR1 is SGHVS and CDR2 is FQNEAQ. Trimming pared 3 bases from V and 6 bases from J, leaving 15 bases between. CDR3 coding DNA: TGTGCCAGCAGCTTGGGACCCAAAGGGGGCAATGAGCAGTTCTTC. Protein product: CASSLGPKGGNEQFF.

This rearrangement joins TRBV6-6 to TRBJ2-5, with D perhaps matching TRBD1 (6 bases). V was clipped by 2 bases and J by 2 bases, with 12 bases between them. The V gene's germline CDR1 is MNHNY and CDR2 SVGAGI (reference sequence). The CDR3 is 15 amino acids. DNA of the CDR3: TGTGCCAGCAGTTACGCACAGGGACATCAAGAGACCCAGTACTTC. Protein: CASSYAQGHQETQYF.

This clone has only a few counts. The V call is TRBV2, the J call TRBJ2-7; D may be TRBD1 (6 bases). V was clipped by 5 bases and J by 5 bases, with 16 bases between them. This CDR3 spans 14 amino acids. Germline assignment: CDR1 SNHLY and CDR2 FYNNEI. CDR3 loop: CASSNTGGGHEQYF. CDR3 bases: TGTGCCAGCAGTAATACAGGTGGGGGCCACGAGCAGTACTTC.

This clone was detected only once. The chain is built from TRBV19 and TRBJ2-1; D remains ambiguous. The V gene lost 1 base and the J gene lost 0 bases, with 7 bases spanning the gap. Germline V lookup: CDR1 LNHDA, CDR2 SQIVND (reference sequence). This CDR3 contains 15 residues. The CDR3, as DNA: TGTGCCAGTAGTATAGGTCTAAGCTCCTACAATGAGCAGTTCTTC. Residues: CASSIGLSSYNEQFF.

This chain connects TRBV6-1 to TRBJ1-2; D perhaps matches TRBD1 (6 bases). V gave up 1 base and J gave up 4 bases, with 10 bases separating them. The CDR3 loop spans 14 amino acids. Germline loops: CDR1 MNHNS, CDR2 SASEGT. As DNA, the CDR3 is TGTGCCAGCAGTGAAGGCAGGGGACCCTATGGCTACACCTTC. Protein sequence: CASSEGRGPYGYTF.

The chain combines TRBV7-2 with TRBJ1-2, with D uncertain. Germline V gene lookup returns CDR1 SGHTA and CDR2 FQGNSA. CDR3 length: 15 residues. V shed 1 base and J shed 7 bases, with 16 bases lying between them. The CDR3 coding sequence is TGTGCCAGCAGCTTAGTCGGTCAACTAAACGGTGGCTACACCTTC. Encoded protein: CASSLVGQLNGGYTF.

V usage is TRBV28 and J usage is TRBJ2-5, with D possibly TRBD1 on 5 matching bases. The CDR3 contains 15 residues. V gave up 3 bases and J gave up 2 bases, with 13 bases separating them. Germline loops: CDR1 MDHEN, CDR2 SYDVKM. The CDR3, as DNA: TGTGCCAGCAGTTTGCGACAGTATTATCAAGAGACCCAGTACTTC. Its protein is CASSLRQYYQETQYF.

This chain links TRBV19 with TRBJ2-1, with 15 bases that match TRBD2. Per germline, CDR1 LNHDA and CDR2 SQIVND (reference sequence). The CDR3 spans 17 residues. V dropped 5 bases and J dropped 1; count of bases not matched to a gene: 3. The CDR3 bases are TGTGCCAGTAGTGGGACTAGCGGGAGGTTATCCTACAATGAGCAGTTCTTC. Residues: CASSGTSGRLSYNEQFF.

The chain links TRBV9 to TRBJ2-6, with 7 nucleotides matching TRBD2. The CDR3 is made up of 19 amino acids. CDR1 SGDLS and CDR2 YYNGEE come from the germline V gene. Unmatched junction bases numbered 12, after V lost 0 bases and J lost 3 bases. CDR3 loop: CASSVGEGGVAFGANVLTF. The CDR3 bases are TGTGCCAGCAGCGTAGGGGAGGGAGGGGTAGCTTTTGGGGCCAACGTCCTGACTTTC.

The chain recombines TRBV11-2 with TRBJ2-3; no reliable D call. The CDR3 has 12 amino acids. Germline values: CDR1 SGHAT, CDR2 FQNNGV. V was pared by 4 bases and J by 7 bases, with 9 bases between. DNA of the CDR3: TGTGCCAGCAGCTCCCCCCCGAATACGCAGTATTTT. Amino acid sequence: CASSSPPNTQYF.

The V call is TRBV6-5, the J call TRBJ1-6, with D tentatively TRBD1 (5 bases). Deletions cut 8 bases from V and 6 bases from J, with 14 bases between. Per the germline V gene, CDR1 is MNHEY and CDR2 is SVGAGI. The CDR3 consists of 14 residues. The CDR3 loop reads CASSRTRLNSPLHF. The CDR3, as DNA: TGTGCCAGCTCCAGGACAAGGCTTAATTCACCCCTCCACTTT.

The V and J genes are TRBV19 and TRBJ1-1; TRBD1 matches at 8 bases. CDR3 size: 16 residues. The V gene's germline CDR1 is LNHDA and CDR2 SQIVND (reference sequence). The J segment lost 0 bases and the V segment lost 6 bases, leaving 9 bases of the junction unmatched. The CDR3 coding sequence is TGTGCCAGTAGCACAACAGGGGGACTCGTGAACACTGAAGCTTTCTTT. As protein: CASSTTGGLVNTEAFF. Looking up the rest from reference TRBV19 and TRBJ1-1 gives the full variable domain: DGGITQSPKYLFRKEGQNVTLSCEQNLNHDAMYWYRQDPGQGLRLIYYSQIVNDFQKGDIAEGYSVSREKKESFPLTVTSAQKNPTAFYLCASSTTGGLVNTEAFFGQGTRLTVV.

V is TRBV5-5 and J is TRBJ1-5, with no clear D. V lost 0 bases and J lost 4, with 8 bases in between. This CDR3 has 14 residues. Germline lookup yields CDR1 SGHKS and CDR2 YYEKEE (reference sequence). CDR3 sequence reads: CASSLAAGNQPQHF. Here the CDR3 DNA reads TGTGCCAGCAGCTTGGCGGCGGGGAATCAGCCCCAGCATTTT.

The gene calls are TRBV4-1 and TRBJ2-1, with a weak D call TRBD2 (6 bases). The CDR3 runs to 15 residues. V shed 4 bases and J shed 5 bases, with 15 bases lying between them. In germline, CDR1 is MGHRA, CDR2 YSYEKL. DNA for the CDR3: TGCGCCAGCAGCCGGGGATGGGGGGAAAACAATGAGCAGTTCTTC. Encoded protein: CASSRGWGENNEQFF.

The genes are TRBV2 and TRBJ1-1; a possible D gene is TRBD1 (6 bases). Germline-derived CDR1 and CDR2 are SNHLY and FYNNEI. Trimming took off 8 bases at V and 1 base at J, with 11 bases between the two ends. This CDR3 region has 13 residues. CDR3 nucleotides: TGTGCCAGCCTTGGACAGCAGAACACTGAAGCTTTCTTT. It codes for CASLGQQNTEAFF. The full variable domain, its missing parts supplied by reference TRBV2 and TRBJ1-1, is EPEVTQTPSHQVTQMGQEVILRCVPISNHLYFYWYRQILGQKVEFLVSFYNNEISEKSEIFDDQFSVERPDGSNFTLKIRSTKLEDSAMYFCASLGQQNTEAFFGQGTRLTVV.

V and J are TRBV2 and TRBJ2-1; TRBD2 agrees at 8 bases. The V and J ends lost 3 bases and 6 bases, in that order; junction bases with no gene match: 13. The CDR3 sequence is 17 residues long. In germline, CDR1 is SNHLY, CDR2 FYNNEI. The DNA for the CDR3 is TGTGCCAGCAGTGAGGGGATAGGGGGACTAGGTGGCAATGAGCAGTTCTTC. Translation gives CASSEGIGGLGGNEQFF.

The CDR3: CASSPTGYGNQPQHF. The CDR3 DNA reads as TGTGCCAGCTCACCGACAGGGTATGGAAATCAGCCCCAGCATTTT. The chain joins TRBV18 to TRBJ1-5; TRBD1 aligns across 7 bases. This CDR3 region has 15 residues. The V gene end was trimmed by 3 bases and the J gene end by 4 bases; junction bases not matched to a gene: 6. CDR1 and CDR2 from the germline V gene are KGHSH and LQKENI.